This T cell receptor (beta chain) was recorded in a study of technical replicates of blood from several donors. V shed 4 bases, J shed 3 bases, and the junction held 17 bases outside the gene matches. Germline CDR1 MGHRA, CDR2 YSYEKL. This CDR3 has 18 amino acids. Using immunoSEQ multiplex PCR, the repertoire was profiled, and TCRdb retains in-frame clones only, with some absent. The table includes under 110,000 clones, roughly 95% detected once. The material sequenced was T cells isolated from PBMCs. V is TRBV4-1 and J is TRBJ2-5; 7 nucleotides line up with TRBD1. This clonotype originated in a human donor in good health. In nucleotides, the CDR3 is TGCGCCAGCAGCCTCCGACAGGGCTTAGTAACACGGGAAGAGACCCAGTACTTC. Translation: CASSLRQGLVTREETQYF.